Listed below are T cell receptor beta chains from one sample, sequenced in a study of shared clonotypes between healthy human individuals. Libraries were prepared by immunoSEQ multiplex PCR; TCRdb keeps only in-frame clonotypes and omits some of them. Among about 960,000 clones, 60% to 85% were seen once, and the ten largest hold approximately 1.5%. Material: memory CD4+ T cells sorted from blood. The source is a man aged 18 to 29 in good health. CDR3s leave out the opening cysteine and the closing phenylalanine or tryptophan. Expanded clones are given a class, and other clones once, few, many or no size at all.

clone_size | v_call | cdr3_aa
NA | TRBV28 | ASMSQAAVSEAF
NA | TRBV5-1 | ASSQGPSSYNEQF
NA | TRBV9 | ASSDVGLTGELF
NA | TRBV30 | AWSAFKQGYGYT
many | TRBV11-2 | ASSSLAANTGELF
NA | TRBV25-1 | ASSDRSF
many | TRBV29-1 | SVEKQGILYGYT
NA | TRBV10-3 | AISEGEGQNTEAF
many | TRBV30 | AWSVLRGPYNEQF
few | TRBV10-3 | AIKQGDTDTQY
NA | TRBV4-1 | ASSRTFQADSYNEQF
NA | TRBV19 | ASSFQTGQETQY
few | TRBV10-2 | ASTGSGRDEQY
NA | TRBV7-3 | ASSLGTGYGYT
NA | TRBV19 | ASSIGRIANPNYGYT
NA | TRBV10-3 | AISAFGGNSYEQY
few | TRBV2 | ASSGDSAMNTEAF
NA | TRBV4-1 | ASSQEEAKNTEAF
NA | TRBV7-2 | ASRKGGMGNQPQH
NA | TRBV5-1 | ASSLLPGGTDTQY
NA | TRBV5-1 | ASSGGQGRLREQF
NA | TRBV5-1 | ASSLILEGSYEQY
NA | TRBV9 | ASKGAGETQY
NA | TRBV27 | ASSLSGVAKNIQY
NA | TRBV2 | ASSETAYEQY
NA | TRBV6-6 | ASSRTGGSYEQY
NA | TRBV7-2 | ASSHRQGRSYNSPLH
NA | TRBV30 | AWSGGQGAGDTQY
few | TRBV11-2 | ASSPSVGRLTEAF
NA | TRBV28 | ASSPPLGQGADTEAF
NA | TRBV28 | ASSLAGVSYEQY
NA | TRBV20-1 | SASDTYGYT
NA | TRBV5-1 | ASSLSRQSLHEQY
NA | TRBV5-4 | ASSLALGANEKLF
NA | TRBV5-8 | ASSFDRSYT
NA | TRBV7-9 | ACTGSNEKLF
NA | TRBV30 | AWSVQQGEGYT
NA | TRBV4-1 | ASSQEWWDRNNEQF
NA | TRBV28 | ASSLDRPHTDTQY
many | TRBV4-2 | ASSLAGTSYEQY
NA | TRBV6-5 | ASSYRGTDTQY
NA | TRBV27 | ASSFPGELF
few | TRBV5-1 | ASSSDLRGTEAF
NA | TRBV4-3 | ASSLAGSLGNEQF
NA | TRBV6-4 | ASRGFGYEQY
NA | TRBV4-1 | ASSPGQGAVEQY
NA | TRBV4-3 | ASSQDHPIAYNEQF
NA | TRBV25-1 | ASSAYNEQF
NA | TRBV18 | ASSFDTTNEKLF
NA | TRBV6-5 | ASRGGGFTYEQY